This TCR beta chain was sequenced during a study of cytomegalovirus exposure and HLA in healthy donors. In germline, CDR1 is MDHEN, CDR2 SYDVKM. Losses at the gene ends were 6 bases for V and 2 bases for J; bases not matched to a gene: 4. The CDR3 has 15 amino acids. Findings and caveats of the study: Later findings reportedly placed an Asian-associated ancestry cluster below the roughly 730-donor mean for N-insertions. Segments of the TCR beta V type were, in most cases, productive about 90% or about 30% of the time in an earlier analysis. The study designated 150 or so TCR beta chains cytomegalovirus-associated.

Notes on this clone: Antigen specificity is unknown.

Primers included in the PCR were 60 Vbeta and 13 Jbeta primers. Here immunoSEQ multiplex PCR was the method, and the copy in TCRdb shows in-frame clones only, minus some. The data contain some 85,000 clones, around 84% of them seen just once; the ten biggest clones take up 4.6%. The chain uses TRBV28 and TRBJ2-6, with TRBD1 identical over 7 bases. The material sequenced was PBMCs. This sequence originates from a woman between 40 and 55 years old in good health and CMV-seropositive. The CDR3 DNA is TGTGCCAGCAGGACAGGGTCCGCTGGGGCCAACGTCCTGACTTTC. Its protein product is CASRTGSAGANVLTF.